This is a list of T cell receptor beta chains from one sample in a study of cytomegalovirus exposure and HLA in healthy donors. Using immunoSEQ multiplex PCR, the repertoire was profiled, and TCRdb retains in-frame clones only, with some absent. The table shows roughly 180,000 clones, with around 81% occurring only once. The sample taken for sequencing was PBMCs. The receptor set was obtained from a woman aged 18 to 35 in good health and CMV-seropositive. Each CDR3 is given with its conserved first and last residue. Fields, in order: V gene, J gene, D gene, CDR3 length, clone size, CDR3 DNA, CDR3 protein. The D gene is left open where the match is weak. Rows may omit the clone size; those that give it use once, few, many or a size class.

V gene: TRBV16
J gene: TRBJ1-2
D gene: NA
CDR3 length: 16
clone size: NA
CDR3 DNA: TGTGCCAGCAGCCCGGCCCGGGCGGGGGACTTGATTGGCTACACCTTC
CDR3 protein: CASSPARAGDLIGYTF

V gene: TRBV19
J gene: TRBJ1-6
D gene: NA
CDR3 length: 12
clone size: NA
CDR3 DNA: TGTGCCAGTAGTATCGTTAATTCACCCCTCCACTTT
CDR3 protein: CASSIVNSPLHF

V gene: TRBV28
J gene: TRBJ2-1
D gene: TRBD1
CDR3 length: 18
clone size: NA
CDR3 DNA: TGTGCCAGCAGTTTATGGGGGACAGGGACAAAGGCCTACAATGAGCAGTTCTTC
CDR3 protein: CASSLWGTGTKAYNEQFF

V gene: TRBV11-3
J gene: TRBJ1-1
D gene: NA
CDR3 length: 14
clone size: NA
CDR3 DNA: TGTGCCAGCAGCTTATCAGGGGTGAACACTGAAGCTTTCTTT
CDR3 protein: CASSLSGVNTEAFF

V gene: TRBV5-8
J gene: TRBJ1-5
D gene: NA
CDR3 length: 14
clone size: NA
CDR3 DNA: TGTGCCAGCAGCTTGGCGGGGGGGGTTCAGCCCCAGCATTTT
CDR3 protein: CASSLAGGVQPQHF

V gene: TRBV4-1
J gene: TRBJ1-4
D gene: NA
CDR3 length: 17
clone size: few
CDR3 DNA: TGCGCCAGCAGCCCCCCGCCAGGGGCCACGACGAATGAAAAACTGTTTTTT
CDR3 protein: CASSPPPGATTNEKLFF

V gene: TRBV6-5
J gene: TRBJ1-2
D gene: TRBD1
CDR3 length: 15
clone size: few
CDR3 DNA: TGTGCCAGCAGTTACTCGGGACAGTGGCTCTATGGCTACACCTTC
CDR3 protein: CASSYSGQWLYGYTF

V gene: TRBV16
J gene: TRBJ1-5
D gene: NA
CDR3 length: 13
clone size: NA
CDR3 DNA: TGTGCCAGCAGCTCAGAAATATGGCAGCCCCAGCATTTT
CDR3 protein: CASSSEIWQPQHF

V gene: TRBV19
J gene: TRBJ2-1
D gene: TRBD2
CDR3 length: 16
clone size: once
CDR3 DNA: TGTGCCAGTAGGGGAAGACTAGCGGGGGACTACAATGAGCAGTTCTTC
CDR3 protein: CASRGRLAGDYNEQFF

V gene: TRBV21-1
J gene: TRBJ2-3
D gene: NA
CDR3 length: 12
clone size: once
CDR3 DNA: TGTGCCAGCGTAGCCGGGTCAGGGACGCAGTATTTT
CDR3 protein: CASVAGSGTQYF

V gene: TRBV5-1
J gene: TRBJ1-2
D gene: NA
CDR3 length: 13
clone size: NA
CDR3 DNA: TGCGCCAGCGGGGAACCTGGACAGTATGGCTACACCTTC
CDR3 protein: CASGEPGQYGYTF

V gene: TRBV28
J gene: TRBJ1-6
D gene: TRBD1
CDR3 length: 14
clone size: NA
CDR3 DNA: TGTGCCAGCAGGGTGACAGGGGGAGATTCACCCCTCCACTTT
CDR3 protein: CASRVTGGDSPLHF

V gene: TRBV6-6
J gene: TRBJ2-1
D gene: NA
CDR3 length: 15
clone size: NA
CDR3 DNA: TGTGCCAGCTCTTACACAGGGAATCCCTACAATGAGCAGTTCTTC
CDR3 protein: CASSYTGNPYNEQFF

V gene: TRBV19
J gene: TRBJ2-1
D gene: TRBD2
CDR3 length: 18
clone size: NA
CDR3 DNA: TGTGCCAGTAGTATAGGCTTACTAGCGGGGGGGATCTACAATGAGCAGTTCTTC
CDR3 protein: CASSIGLLAGGIYNEQFF

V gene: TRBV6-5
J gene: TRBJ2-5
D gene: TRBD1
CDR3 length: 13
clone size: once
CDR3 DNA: TGTGCCAGCAGCCGGGACAGGGGGGAGACCCAGTACTTC
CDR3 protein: CASSRDRGETQYF